These 9 T cell receptor beta chains were all obtained from the same sample, sequenced in a study of T cell responses to AZD1222 COVID-19 vaccine. TCRdb's copy holds only in-frame clones and misses some; the assay was immunoSEQ multiplex PCR. The repertoire holds around 100,000 clones, with around nine tenths as singletons. The material was peripheral blood, obtained on day 0 of AZD1222 vaccination. These receptors were obtained from an adult in good health.

The rearrangement uses TRBV7-9 and TRBJ2-1; the D gene is possibly TRBD1 (6 bases). V was clipped by 1 base and J by 5 bases, with 12 bases between them. In germline, CDR1 is SEHNR, CDR2 FQNEAQ (reference sequence). CDR3 size: 15 residues. The CDR3 coding sequence is TGTGCCAGCAGCTTAGGGGCAGGGGCTAACAATGAGCAGTTCTTC. This encodes CASSLGAGANNEQFF.

The genes are TRBV6-5 and TRBJ1-2, with D tentatively TRBD1 (5 bases). V dropped 8 bases and J dropped 4 bases, with 11 bases sitting between them. The germline gives CDR1 MNHEY, CDR2 SVGAGI. CDR3 length: 12 residues. The CDR3 coding sequence is TGTGCCAGCTCTACCGGGGCCTATGGCTACACCTTC. Amino acid sequence: CASSTGAYGYTF.

This sequence joins TRBV10-3 and TRBJ1-2; D is possibly TRBD1 (6 bases). The V end was cut by 8 bases, the J end by 4 bases, with 20 bases between. The CDR3 contains 15 residues. Per germline, CDR1 ENHRY and CDR2 SYGVKD. The CDR3 coding sequence is TGTGCCATCCCTCGGGGCGGGGGCGATATCTATGGCTACACCTTC. Translation gives CAIPRGGGDIYGYTF.

The chain couples TRBV19 to TRBJ1-2; D is possibly TRBD1 (5 bases). The CDR3 runs 13 residues. V dropped 5 bases and J dropped 8 bases, with 15 bases sitting between them. The germline V gene has CDR1 LNHDA and CDR2 SQIVND (reference sequence). Here the CDR3 reads CASSSLDSGGYTF. The CDR3, as DNA: TGTGCCAGTAGTTCTCTGGATTCAGGGGGCTACACCTTC.

The chain links TRBV5-1 to TRBJ1-1; D remains ambiguous. Germline lookup yields CDR1 SGHRS and CDR2 YFSETQ. The length of the CDR3 is 16 residues. The V end lost 4 bases, the J end lost 1 base, and 17 bases lay between the germline ends. The CDR3 reads CASSPDWVGGNTEAFF. As DNA, the CDR3 is TGCGCCAGCAGCCCGGACTGGGTTGGTGGGAACACTGAAGCTTTCTTT. The full variable domain, in which reference TRBV5-1 and TRBJ1-1 provide the parts outside the CDR3, is KAGVTQTPRYLIKTRGQQVTLSCSPISGHRSVSWYQQTPGQGLQFLFEYFSETQRNKGNFPGRFSGRQFSNSRSEMNVSTLELGDSALYLCASSPDWVGGNTEAFFGQGTRLTVV.

The chain employs TRBV15 and TRBJ1-3; D is perhaps TRBD1 (6 bases). Germline loops: CDR1 LNHNV, CDR2 YYDKDF (reference sequence). CDR3 length equals 14 residues. The germline V and J ends were trimmed by 6 bases and 3 bases, with 12 bases remaining between them. CDR3 region: CATSLGGLGNTIYF. CDR3 sequence (DNA): TGTGCCACCAGTTTGGGGGGCCTTGGAAACACCATATATTTT.

The rearrangement uses TRBV7-9 and TRBJ1-2, with 8 bases identical to TRBD1. CDR3 size: 17 residues. Trimming at V came to 1 base and at J to 6 bases, leaving 13 bases not matched to a gene. The germline V gene has CDR1 SEHNR and CDR2 FQNEAQ (reference sequence). CDR3 nucleotide sequence: TGTGCCAGCAGCTTAGGGCTATACAGGGGGAAGGAGGATGGCTACACCTTC. This codes for CASSLGLYRGKEDGYTF.

This chain links TRBV29-1 with TRBJ2-3, with TRBD2 as a possible D gene (6 bases). CDR1 is SQVTM and CDR2 is ANQGSEA in the germline V gene. Trimming removed 4 bases from V and 0 bases from J, with 23 bases in between. The CDR3 runs to 18 residues. CDR3 sequence: CSVGLEMGGVTSTDTQYF. The CDR3 nucleotides are TGCAGCGTTGGGCTGGAGATGGGCGGGGTGACTAGCACAGATACGCAGTATTTT.

The V call is TRBV18, the J call TRBJ1-1; maybe TRBD1 (5 bases). In germline, CDR1 is KGHSH, CDR2 LQKENI. V was shortened by 3 bases and J by 6 bases, with 23 bases between the two germline ends. This CDR3 is built from 17 residues. CDR3 coding DNA: TGTGCCAGCTCACCTTACCGGGGCCGAACCGTAGCTGCTGAAGCTTTCTTT. It encodes CASSPYRGRTVAAEAFF.